These 18 T cell receptor beta chains were all obtained from the same sample, sequenced in a study of blood T cell repertoires in COVID-19. Libraries were prepared by immunoSEQ multiplex PCR; TCRdb keeps only in-frame clonotypes and omits some of them. Of about 75,000 clones in the sample, roughly 88% were seen once. Specimen: peripheral blood. The receptors stem from a human donor in a cohort sampled during active COVID-19.

This chain uses TRBV7-9 with TRBJ1-1, with TRBD1 identical over 8 bases. Germline V gene lookup returns CDR1 SEHNR and CDR2 FQNEAQ (reference sequence). The CDR3 runs 14 residues. Unmatched junction bases numbered 6, after V lost 5 bases and J lost 4 bases. CDR3 residues: CASSLNRGGTEAFF. The CDR3, as DNA: TGTGCCAGCAGCCTAAACAGGGGGGGCACTGAAGCTTTCTTT.

The CDR3 sequence is CATSSGRTGNNQPQHF. Here the CDR3 DNA reads TGTGCCACCAGCAGCGGCCGGACAGGGAACAATCAGCCCCAGCATTTT. V gene TRBV15 combines with J gene TRBJ1-5, with TRBD1 matching over 8 bases. Per germline, CDR1 LNHNV and CDR2 YYDKDF (reference sequence). The length of the CDR3 is 16 residues. Unmatched junction bases numbered 7, after V lost 3 bases and J lost 3 bases. The whole variable domain, filled in from reference TRBV15 and TRBJ1-5, reads DAMVIQNPRYQVTQFGKPVTLSCSQTLNHNVMYWYQQKSSQAPKLLFHYYDKDFNNEADTPDNFQSRRPNTSFCFLDIRSPGLGDTAMYLCATSSGRTGNNQPQHFGDGTRLSIL.

In this sample, this clone turned up once. V usage is TRBV27 and J usage is TRBJ2-5; D perhaps matches TRBD1 (6 bases). The germline V gene encodes CDR1 MNHEY and CDR2 SMNVEV (reference sequence). The CDR3 length is 16 residues. Trimming shortened V by 5 bases and J by 2 bases, and 18 bases separated the two germline ends. The CDR3 spells CASSPPDSWGQETQYF. CDR3 DNA sequence: TGTGCCAGCAGTCCACCGGACAGCTGGGGTCAAGAGACCCAGTACTTC.

This chain links TRBV14 with TRBJ1-1; no firm D call. The CDR3 spans 14 residues. Trimming shortened V by 1 base and J by 1 base, and 7 bases separated the two germline ends. The germline V gene has CDR1 SGHDN and CDR2 FVKESK. The CDR3 loop reads CASSQGQKNTEAFF. The CDR3 nucleotides are TGTGCCAGCAGCCAAGGGCAGAAGAACACTGAAGCTTTCTTT.

V usage is TRBV7-2 and J usage is TRBJ2-6, with D unresolved. The germline CDR1 and CDR2 sequences are SGHTA and FQGNSA. CDR3 length: 16 residues. V dropped 5 bases and J dropped 0 bases, with 11 bases sitting between them. The CDR3: CASSPFTGSGANVLTF. CDR3 sequence (DNA): TGTGCCAGCAGCCCCTTTACCGGCTCTGGGGCCAACGTCCTGACTTTC.

This chain connects TRBV28 to TRBJ2-3; 8 nucleotides match TRBD2. The CDR3 loop spans 15 amino acids. CDR1 and CDR2 from the germline V gene are MDHEN and SYDVKM. The J segment lost 0 bases and the V segment lost 4 bases, leaving 3 bases of the junction unmatched. In DNA form, the CDR3 reads TGTGCCAGCAGTTCAGCGGGGGCTAGCACAGATACGCAGTATTTT. This encodes CASSSAGASTDTQYF. Looking up the rest from reference TRBV28 and TRBJ2-3 gives the full variable domain: DVKVTQSSRYLVKRTGEKVFLECVQDMDHENMFWYRQDPGLGLRLIYFSYDVKMKEKGDIPEGYSVSREKKERFSLILESASTNQTSMYLCASSSAGASTDTQYFGPGTRLTVL.

V is TRBV6-5 and J is TRBJ1-1; no firm D call. V shed 4 bases and J shed 1 base, with 10 bases lying between them. CDR1 MNHEY and CDR2 SVGAGI come from the germline V gene. There are 14 residues in the CDR3. CDR3 sequence (DNA): TGTGCCAGCAGTTCCGCCGGTTGGAACACTGAAGCTTTCTTT. As protein: CASSSAGWNTEAFF.

The chain has TRBV4-3 and TRBJ2-7; TRBD1 is a possible D gene (6 bases). V shed 0 bases and J shed 3 bases, with 12 bases lying between them. The CDR3 totals 15 residues. The V gene's germline CDR1 is LGHNA and CDR2 YSLEER. CDR3 region: CASSQESGVNYEQYF. The CDR3 region has the DNA TGCGCCAGCAGCCAAGAGTCAGGGGTCAACTACGAGCAGTACTTC.

The count of this clone is one. The J gene is TRBJ2-1, the V gene TRBV7-2; a weak D match, TRBD2 (5 bases). V was trimmed by 0 bases and J by 2 bases, leaving 8 bases between them. Germline loops: CDR1 SGHTA, CDR2 FQGNSA. This CDR3 has 15 amino acids. The CDR3 loop is CASSLAHGAYNEQFF. The CDR3 bases are TGTGCCAGCAGCTTAGCGCACGGGGCCTACAATGAGCAGTTCTTC.

The CDR3 DNA is TGTGCCAGCAGCCGCTCGGACCTAGCCGGCTACACCTTC. This translates into CASSRSDLAGYTF. V is TRBV7-9 and J is TRBJ1-2; D remains ambiguous. Trimming removed 5 bases at V and 8 bases at J, with 15 bases between. This CDR3 has 13 residues. CDR1 SEHNR and CDR2 FQNEAQ come from the germline V gene (reference sequence).

V is TRBV7-6 and J is TRBJ2-7; 7 nucleotides match TRBD1. This CDR3 is 15 amino acids long. The junction had 10 bases not matched to a gene; V was cut back by 5 bases and J by 3 bases. The V gene's germline CDR1 is SGHVS and CDR2 FNYEAQ. The CDR3 protein is CASSETGQPDYEQYF. In DNA, the CDR3 is TGTGCCAGCAGCGAAACGGGACAGCCGGACTACGAGCAGTACTTC.

The chain employs TRBV7-2 and TRBJ2-1; TRBD2 matches 14 bases. The ends lost 5 bases at V and 8 bases at J; junction bases unmatched: 8. Germline CDR1 SGHTA, CDR2 FQGNSA. The CDR3 length is 16 residues. CDR3 in amino acids: CASSPPGLAGVHEQFF. The DNA of the CDR3 is TGTGCCAGCAGCCCACCGGGACTAGCGGGGGTCCATGAGCAGTTCTTC.

This clone appeared a single time. The chain combines TRBV19 with TRBJ2-7; D remains ambiguous. CDR1 LNHDA and CDR2 SQIVND come from the germline V gene (reference sequence). Trimming shortened V by 10 bases and J by 5 bases, and 18 bases separated the two germline ends. This CDR3 has 13 residues. CDR3 region: CATSGNSPNEQYF. CDR3 nucleotide sequence: TGTGCCACCTCTGGTAACAGCCCCAACGAGCAGTACTTC.

This chain connects TRBV29-1 to TRBJ2-1; 8 bases fit TRBD2. Germline V lookup: CDR1 SQVTM, CDR2 ANQGSEA. This CDR3 has 16 residues. Unmatched junction bases numbered 11, after V lost 1 base and J lost 6 bases. The CDR3 sequence is CSVEGVERELINEQFF. The CDR3 DNA follows: TGCAGCGTTGAAGGAGTGGAGCGGGAGTTAATCAATGAGCAGTTCTTC.

V gene TRBV27 combines with J gene TRBJ1-1; no reliable D call. There are 14 residues in the CDR3. Trimming stripped 4 bases from V and 0 bases from J, with 9 bases between. Germline assignment: CDR1 MNHEY and CDR2 SMNVEV (reference sequence). CDR3 bases: TGTGCCAGCAGTTCGCCAGGCATGAACACTGAAGCTTTCTTT. This codes for CASSSPGMNTEAFF.

The J gene is TRBJ2-7, the V gene TRBV18; tentatively, D is TRBD2 (6 bases). Trimming stripped 0 bases from V and 3 bases from J, with 12 bases between. Germline values: CDR1 KGHSH, CDR2 LQKENI. This CDR3 contains 15 residues. CDR3 DNA: TGTGCCAGCTCACCACCGGGGACTTTCCGCTACGAGCAGTACTTC. The encoded protein is CASSPPGTFRYEQYF.

The CDR3 region is CSVGQGITGGGELFF. CDR3 sequence (DNA): TGCAGCGTTGGTCAGGGGATCACAGGTGGCGGGGAGCTGTTTTTT. V and J are TRBV29-1 and TRBJ2-2; perhaps TRBD1 as D (6 bases). The CDR3 has 15 residues. Germline V lookup: CDR1 SQVTM, CDR2 ANQGSEA. V dropped 4 bases and J dropped 7 bases, with 19 bases sitting between them.

The gene calls are TRBV16 and TRBJ2-2, with TRBD1 matching 12 bases. The CDR3 consists of 15 residues. Germline loops: CDR1 KGHSY, CDR2 FQNENV. V was clipped by 4 bases and J by 4 bases; unmatched bases: 1. For the CDR3, the DNA is TGTGCCAGCAGCCCGGGACAGGGGGCCACCGGGGAGCTGTTTTTT. It specifies CASSPGQGATGELFF.